These 31 T cell receptor beta chains came from one sample sequenced in a study of T cells after yellow fever vaccination. TCRdb re-analysed the 5' RACE reads in MiXCR, keeping a single row per CDR3 protein. Altogether around 30,000 distinct CDR3 sequences are present, about 6% being singletons, with the ten largest covering more than 20%. This specimen was PBMCs, either bulk or a sorted T-cell subset (CD4+, CD8+, memory, or dextramer-sorted; not recorded which), taken on the day of the yellow fever booster vaccination. The source of these receptors is a man aged 25 to 40 who received the YFV17D yellow fever vaccine.

The gene calls are TRBV9 and TRBJ2-3; no firm D call. Germline CDR1 reads SGDLS; CDR2 reads YYNGEE. The CDR3 length is 15 residues. V was clipped by 1 base and J by 2 bases, with 11 bases between them. CDR3 DNA sequence: TGTGCCAGCAGCGTATCAGCTCGTCACACAGATACGCAGTATTTT. As protein: CASSVSARHTDTQYF.

The genes are TRBV5-1 and TRBJ2-7; TRBD1 matches 10 bases. The junction had 8 bases not matched to a gene; V was cut back by 2 bases and J by 6 bases. CDR1 is SGHRS and CDR2 is YFSETQ in the germline V gene. This CDR3 comprises 15 residues. CDR3 DNA: TGCGCCAGCAGCTTTTCCGGGACAGGGGCTAGCGAGCAGTACTTC. Translation: CASSFSGTGASEQYF.

The chain combines TRBV20-1 with TRBJ2-7; 10 bases are shared with TRBD2. Germline V gives CDR1 DFQATT, CDR2 SNEGSKA (reference sequence). The CDR3 has 15 residues. After removal of 6 bases from V and 3 bases from J, the junction contained 11 bases not matched to a gene. The CDR3 loop is CSAERVAGGLYEQYF. The CDR3 DNA reads as TGCAGTGCGGAGAGGGTAGCGGGAGGCCTCTACGAGCAGTACTTC.

In this sample, this clonotype turned up many times. This chain joins TRBV7-2 and TRBJ1-5; possibly TRBD1 for D (5 bases). Trimming removed 0 bases from V and 6 bases from J, with 15 bases in between. CDR1 and CDR2 (germline): SGHTA, FQGNSA. CDR3 length: 16 residues. CDR3 region: CASSLASGGNGQPQHF. In nucleotides, the CDR3 is TGTGCCAGCAGCTTAGCTAGTGGGGGGAATGGTCAGCCCCAGCATTTT.

V and J are TRBV7-2 and TRBJ1-2, with D maybe TRBD1 (5 bases). Deletions cut 8 bases from V and 3 bases from J, with 13 bases between. Germline CDR1 SGHTA, CDR2 FQGNSA. The CDR3 spans 13 residues. DNA of the CDR3: TGTGCCAGCGCTCCCGGGGCGGACTATGGCTACACCTTC. Translation gives CASAPGADYGYTF.

V gene TRBV20-1 combines with J gene TRBJ1-1; 8 bases match TRBD1. Germline V lookup: CDR1 DFQATT, CDR2 SNEGSKA (reference sequence). CDR3 size: 13 residues. J gave up 3 bases and V 6 bases, and 6 bases lay outside the gene matches. In nucleotides, the CDR3 is TGCAGTGCAGCACAGGGGGAGGACACTGAAGCTTTCTTT. It yields the protein CSAAQGEDTEAFF.

This clonotype has at least ten counts. This rearrangement joins TRBV9 to TRBJ2-1; 14 bases fit TRBD2. This CDR3 is built from 16 residues. J was trimmed by 6 bases and V by 2 bases; bases with no gene match: 4. Germline CDR1 reads SGDLS; CDR2 reads YYNGEE. The CDR3 reads CASSVTSGRAANEQFF. CDR3 nucleotide sequence: TGTGCCAGCAGCGTGACTAGCGGGAGGGCCGCCAATGAGCAGTTCTTC.

This clonotype was picked up many times. This rearrangement joins TRBV28 to TRBJ2-7, with D hard to call. Germline V lookup: CDR1 MDHEN, CDR2 SYDVKM. The CDR3 is made up of 15 amino acids. Trimming cost V 5 bases and J 0 bases, with 14 bases left between them. The CDR3 nucleotides read TGTGCCAGCAGTCAGCTCATGAAGGGCTCCTACGAGCAGTACTTC. This codes for CASSQLMKGSYEQYF. Looking up the rest from reference TRBV28 and TRBJ2-7 gives the full variable domain: DVKVTQSSRYLVKRTGEKVFLECVQDMDHENMFWYRQDPGLGLRLIYFSYDVKMKEKGDIPEGYSVSREKKERFSLILESASTNQTSMYLCASSQLMKGSYEQYFGPGTRLTVT.

In the case of this clonotype: Compared with germline, one end of the junction differs, possibly owing to a read error. The genes are TRBV28 and TRBJ2-2; 11 bases are shared with TRBD2. Per the germline V gene, CDR1 is MDHEN and CDR2 is SYDVKM. The CDR3 loop spans 17 amino acids. The CDR3 region has the DNA TGTACCAGCAGTCCCCGTAGCGGGAGGGCCAACACCGGGGAGCTGTTTTTT. Its protein is CTSSPRSGRANTGELFF.

This clonotype appeared many times. The chain employs TRBV5-6 and TRBJ2-1; D is ambiguous. CDR1 and CDR2 from the germline V gene are SGHDT and YYEEEE. The germline V and J ends were trimmed by 4 bases and 15 bases, with 20 bases remaining between them. This CDR3 is built from 13 residues. CDR3 bases: TGTGCCAGCAGCCTCCGCCAGGCTAAGTATCGGTTCTTC. Translating gives CASSLRQAKYRFF.

This clonotype appeared many times. V usage is TRBV10-2 and J usage is TRBJ2-1, with TRBD2 matching over 7 bases. The CDR3 has 19 residues. The ends lost 8 bases at V and 0 bases at J; junction bases unmatched: 19. Germline CDR1 WSHSY, CDR2 SAAADI. The chain's CDR3 is CASQSMGGGGKVSYNEQFF. CDR3 sequence (DNA): TGCGCCAGCCAGTCGATGGGCGGGGGAGGGAAAGTCTCCTACAATGAGCAGTTCTTC.

The CDR3 coding sequence is TGTGCCAGCAACCAACGAAGCGGGAGGGTCTACAATGAGCAGTTCTTC. The encoded protein is CASNQRSGRVYNEQFF. This chain uses TRBV7-2 with TRBJ2-1; TRBD2 aligns across 10 bases. This CDR3 spans 16 amino acids. J gave up 3 bases and V 7 bases, and 9 bases lay outside the gene matches. Germline V gene sequence: CDR1 SGHTA, CDR2 FQGNSA.

This clonotype occurred many times. The chain is built from TRBV12-3 or TRBV12-4 and TRBJ1-1, with D unclear. The V end was cut by 1 base, the J end by 1 base, with 4 bases between. This CDR3 is built from 13 residues. CDR3 loop: CASSLGPNTEAFF. The CDR3 DNA reads TGTGCCAGCAGTTTAGGTCCGAACACTGAAGCTTTCTTT.

By share of the sample, this clonotype is medium-sized. V gene TRBV5-1 combines with J gene TRBJ2-1; 9 bases map to TRBD1. The J segment lost 7 bases and the V segment lost 4 bases, leaving 9 bases of the junction unmatched. The CDR3 covers 15 residues. The germline V gene encodes CDR1 SGHRS and CDR2 YFSETQ. The CDR3 nucleotides are TGCGCCAGCAGCATCACTGCCGGGACAGGGAATGAGCAGTTCTTC. Translating gives CASSITAGTGNEQFF.

This clonotype was observed at least ten times. The chain carries TRBV5-1 and TRBJ2-5; the D gene is possibly TRBD2 (6 bases). The CDR3 contains 14 residues. Per germline, CDR1 SGHRS and CDR2 YFSETQ. Trimming took off 4 bases at V and 3 bases at J, with 13 bases between the two ends. CDR3 loop: CASSLLGGEETQYF. The CDR3 DNA reads as TGCGCCAGCAGCCTACTGGGAGGAGAAGAGACCCAGTACTTC. The full variable domain, with the rest looked up from reference TRBV5-1 and TRBJ2-5, is KAGVTQTPRYLIKTRGQQVTLSCSPISGHRSVSWYQQTPGQGLQFLFEYFSETQRNKGNFPGRFSGRQFSNSRSEMNVSTLELGDSALYLCASSLLGGEETQYFGPGTRLLVL.

At least ten counts were recorded for this clonotype. The rearrangement uses TRBV28 and TRBJ2-1; no reliable D call. The CDR3 runs to 12 residues. Trimming stripped 3 bases from V and 7 bases from J, with 7 bases between. Germline V gene data show CDR1 as MDHEN and CDR2 as SYDVKM. CDR3 region: CASSFGRNEQFF. In nucleotides, the CDR3 is TGTGCCAGCAGTTTCGGAAGGAATGAGCAGTTCTTC.

This clonotype showed up many times. The V and J genes are TRBV20-1 and TRBJ1-2; D is unresolved. The CDR3 length is 13 residues. With 8 bases removed from V and 3 bases from J, the gap between germline ends came to 16 bases. Germline V gene sequence: CDR1 DFQATT, CDR2 SNEGSKA (reference sequence). The CDR3 is CSPALEHYYGYTF. Written as DNA, the CDR3 is TGCAGTCCTGCGCTAGAGCATTACTATGGCTACACCTTC.

Remarks on this clonotype: A much larger clonotype is one base distant, so this may be a read error. The genes are TRBV5-1 and TRBJ2-1; D gene unclear. Germline CDR1 SGHRS, CDR2 YFSETQ. The CDR3 has 14 residues. CDR3 protein: CASLNRGPPNAQFF. CDR3 bases: TGCGCCAGCCTCAACCGTGGCCCCCCCAATGCGCAGTTCTTC.

In this sample, this clonotype turned up many times. This chain connects TRBV7-2 to TRBJ2-7; 10 bases are shared with TRBD1. Germline lookup yields CDR1 SGHTA and CDR2 FQGNSA. Trimming cost V 3 bases and J 5 bases; bases outside gene matches: 7. The CDR3 contains 15 residues. The CDR3 DNA follows: TGTGCCAGCAGCTTGAGGGACAGGGGAGGCCACGAGCAGTACTTC. Its protein is CASSLRDRGGHEQYF. The whole variable domain, remainder taken from reference TRBV7-2 and TRBJ2-7, is GAGVSQSPSNKVTEKGKDVELRCDPISGHTALYWYRQSLGQGLEFLIYFQGNSAPDKSGLPSDRFSAERTGGSVSTLTIQRTQQEDSAVYLCASSLRDRGGHEQYFGPGTRLTVT.

This clonotype was counted at least ten times. The chain combines TRBV10-3 with TRBJ2-7; possible D gene TRBD1, 5 bases. CDR3 length: 12 amino acids. V was clipped by 4 bases and J by 4 bases, with 8 bases between them. CDR1 is ENHRY, CDR2 SYGVKD, per germline. The CDR3 reads CAISVSGYEQYF. The CDR3 bases are TGTGCCATCAGTGTCTCAGGGTACGAGCAGTACTTC.

This clonotype has at least ten counts. The chain carries TRBV3-1 and TRBJ1-3; the D is unclear. Germline-derived CDR1 and CDR2 are LGHDT and YNNKEL (reference sequence). CDR3 size: 14 residues. V dropped 3 bases and J dropped 0 bases, with 6 bases sitting between them. The CDR3 nucleotides are TGTGCCAGCAGCCAGAGAGGCTCTGGAAACACCATATATTTT. Protein: CASSQRGSGNTIYF.

This clonotype was picked up many times. The chain recombines TRBV11-1 with TRBJ2-3; 14 bases are shared with TRBD2. The CDR3 contains 18 residues. V gave up 4 bases and J gave up 0 bases; unmatched junction bases: 6. Germline V gene lookup returns CDR1 SGHAT and CDR2 FQDESV (reference sequence). The CDR3 here is CASSSGTSGSISTDTQYF. The CDR3 region has the DNA TGTGCCAGCAGCTCCGGGACTAGCGGGAGTATCAGCACAGATACGCAGTATTTT.

This clonotype was seen ten or more times. The chain joins TRBV20-1 to TRBJ2-1; TRBD2 matches 14 bases. The V and J ends lost 1 base and 8 bases, in that order; junction bases with no gene match: 1. The V gene's germline CDR1 is DFQATT and CDR2 SNEGSKA (reference sequence). CDR3 size: 14 residues. CDR3 sequence reads: CSARATSGRDEQFF. CDR3 DNA: TGCAGTGCTAGAGCGACTAGCGGGAGGGATGAGCAGTTCTTC.

This clonotype was seen more than once but under ten times. This rearrangement joins TRBV20-1 to TRBJ2-1; 7 positions agree with TRBD1. The V gene end was trimmed by 1 base and the J gene end by 7 bases; junction bases not matched to a gene: 7. CDR1 is DFQATT, CDR2 SNEGSKA, per germline (reference sequence). The CDR3 length is 14 residues. CDR3 sequence: CSARGQGPGNEQFF. The CDR3 DNA reads as TGCAGTGCTAGAGGACAGGGCCCGGGGAATGAGCAGTTCTTC.

This clonotype was detected ten times or more. The chain has TRBV7-9 and TRBJ2-1; possible D gene TRBD1, 5 bases. The CDR3 length is 14 residues. V was trimmed by 11 bases and J by 5 bases, leaving 19 bases between them. Germline-derived CDR1 and CDR2 are SEHNR and FQNEAQ (reference sequence). For the CDR3, the DNA is TGTGCCGTAGCCAGGGTCAGGGAAAACAATGAGCAGTTCTTC. Protein sequence: CAVARVRENNEQFF. The complete variable domain, with remaining parts taken from reference TRBV7-9 and TRBJ2-1, reads DTGVSQNPRHKITKRGQNVTFRCDPISEHNRLYWYRQTLGQGPEFLTYFQNEAQLEKSRLLSDRFSAERPKGSFSTLEIQRTEQGDSAMYLCAVARVRENNEQFFGPGTRLTVL.

In its sample, this clonotype was seen many times. The V call is TRBV5-8, the J call TRBJ2-5, with no clear D. Trimming took off 4 bases at V and 5 bases at J, with 6 bases between the two ends. The CDR3 is 11 amino acids. The V gene's germline CDR1 is SGHTS and CDR2 YDEGEE. The CDR3 DNA sequence: TGTGCCAGCAGCCCCCTGGAGACCCAGTACTTC. Its translation is CASSPLETQYF.

This clonotype was counted a few times. The chain combines TRBV28 with TRBJ2-3; 10 nucleotides align to TRBD1. V shed 6 bases, J shed 3 bases, and the junction held 3 bases outside the gene matches. This CDR3 comprises 14 residues. Per germline, CDR1 MDHEN and CDR2 SYDVKM. The CDR3 region has the DNA TGTGCCAGCAGCCGGGGACAGGGGACAGATACGCAGTATTTT. It specifies CASSRGQGTDTQYF.

This clonotype was seen repeatedly, ten times or more. V is TRBV7-9 and J is TRBJ2-7; TRBD1 aligns across 9 bases. The CDR3 is 15 amino acids. With V trimmed by 6 bases and J by 4 bases, 10 bases remained unmatched. Germline CDR1 and CDR2: SEHNR and FQNEAQ (reference sequence). CDR3 sequence reads: CASSLVPGQGYEQYF. The CDR3 DNA sequence: TGTGCCAGCAGTCTAGTTCCGGGACAGGGATACGAGCAGTACTTC. The full variable domain, completed using reference TRBV7-9 and TRBJ2-7, is DTGVSQNPRHKITKRGQNVTFRCDPISEHNRLYWYRQTLGQGPEFLTYFQNEAQLEKSRLLSDRFSAERPKGSFSTLEIQRTEQGDSAMYLCASSLVPGQGYEQYFGPGTRLTVT.

In its sample, this clonotype was seen many times. The J gene is TRBJ1-5, the V gene TRBV20-1; D might be TRBD1 (6 bases). Trimming took 1 base from V and 7 from J, leaving 14 bases between them. CDR3 size: 14 residues. CDR1 and CDR2 from the germline V gene are DFQATT and SNEGSKA (reference sequence). The CDR3, as DNA: TGCAGTGCTAGAGCTGGTGGGGGCGGGCAGCCCCAGCATTTT. Encoded protein: CSARAGGGGQPQHF.

V is TRBV20-1 and J is TRBJ2-3, with TRBD2 identical over 8 bases. The J segment lost 4 bases and the V segment lost 0 bases, leaving 9 bases of the junction unmatched. CDR3 length: 16 residues. In germline, CDR1 is DFQATT, CDR2 SNEGSKA (reference sequence). In DNA, the CDR3 is TGCAGTGCTAGAGATCTTGCGGGAGGAGTTGCAGATACGCAGTATTTT. Translation: CSARDLAGGVADTQYF.

This clonotype came up many times. This chain links TRBV5-1 with TRBJ1-1, with 7 nucleotides matching TRBD1. The CDR3 consists of 14 residues. Germline V gene lookup returns CDR1 SGHRS and CDR2 YFSETQ. Germline trimming cut 2 bases from V and 5 bases from J; bases unmatched to any gene: 6. CDR3 nucleotides: TGCGCCAGCAGCTTACAGGGGCAGGGAACTGAAGCTTTCTTT. This sequence encodes CASSLQGQGTEAFF. Variable domain in full (rest from reference TRBV5-1 and TRBJ1-1): KAGVTQTPRYLIKTRGQQVTLSCSPISGHRSVSWYQQTPGQGLQFLFEYFSETQRNKGNFPGRFSGRQFSNSRSEMNVSTLELGDSALYLCASSLQGQGTEAFFGQGTRLTVV.